This passage covers 31 T cell receptor beta chains from one sample sequenced in a study of Graves' ophthalmopathy and Graves' hyperthyroidism. Scientists amplified the TCR beta CDR3 regions from RNA transcripts. The first round was an RT-PCR with HTBI primers, and the second round was a multiplex PCR. MiXCR, run by TCRdb on the multiplex PCR reads, gives a single entry per CDR3 protein. The repertoire holds over a million distinct CDR3 sequences, with around a third as singletons. The sequenced sample consisted of peripheral blood or thyroid tissue (not recorded which). All receptors derive from an adult man with Graves' hyperthyroidism.

The gene calls are TRBV2 and TRBJ1-2, with 8 bases identical to TRBD1. This CDR3 has 14 amino acids. V lost 5 bases and J lost 4; bases outside the gene matches: 6. Looked up from germline, CDR1 is SNHLY and CDR2 is FYNNEI. The CDR3 nucleotides read TGTGCCAGCAGTTTAGAGGACAGGGCCTATGGCTACACCTTC. Its translation is CASSLEDRAYGYTF. The full variable domain, completed using reference TRBV2 and TRBJ1-2, is EPEVTQTPSHQVTQMGQEVILRCVPISNHLYFYWYRQILGQKVEFLVSFYNNEISEKSEIFDDQFSVERPDGSNFTLKIRSTKLEDSAMYFCASSLEDRAYGYTFGSGTRLTVV.

V usage is TRBV29-1 and J usage is TRBJ1-5; 9 bases match TRBD1. Germline CDR1 and CDR2: SQVTM and ANQGSEA. The V segment lost 3 bases and the J segment 7 bases; nucleotides outside the gene matches: 10. The CDR3 sequence is 15 residues long. CDR3 amino acids: CSVEVGQGLYQPQHF. DNA of the CDR3: TGCAGCGTTGAGGTGGGACAGGGTTTATACCAGCCCCAGCATTTT.

This clonotype was counted only a few times. The chain carries TRBV5-1 and TRBJ2-7; D remains unclear. CDR1 and CDR2 (germline): SGHRS, YFSETQ. Trimming left V 3 bases short and J 6 bases short, with 19 bases between. CDR3 size: 15 residues. The CDR3 loop reads CASSSLAAKVSEQYF. CDR3 DNA sequence: TGCGCCAGCAGCTCCCTGGCAGCGAAGGTGAGCGAGCAGTACTTC. The full variable domain, rest sourced from reference TRBV5-1 and TRBJ2-7, is KAGVTQTPRYLIKTRGQQVTLSCSPISGHRSVSWYQQTPGQGLQFLFEYFSETQRNKGNFPGRFSGRQFSNSRSEMNVSTLELGDSALYLCASSSLAAKVSEQYFGPGTRLTVT.

The chain links TRBV10-3 to TRBJ2-5; D perhaps matches TRBD1 (5 bases). CDR3 length equals 15 residues. Trimming took 4 bases from V and 3 from J, leaving 15 bases between them. From germline, CDR1 is ENHRY and CDR2 SYGVKD. This CDR3 is CAISGKQVLEETQYF. In DNA form, the CDR3 reads TGTGCCATCAGTGGAAAACAGGTTTTGGAAGAGACCCAGTACTTC.

The chain recombines TRBV12-3 or TRBV12-4 with TRBJ2-7; D gene unclear. The CDR3 is 13 residues long. V was clipped by 7 bases and J by 2 bases, with 12 bases between them. In nucleotides, the CDR3 is TGTGCCAGCATAAACACTTGGACCTACGAGCAGTACTTC. It specifies CASINTWTYEQYF.

In this sample, this clonotype turned up many times. This rearrangement joins TRBV29-1 to TRBJ2-7; D possibly corresponds to TRBD1 (6 bases). The germline CDR1 and CDR2 sequences are SQVTM and ANQGSEA. V was cut by 5 bases and J by 2 bases, with 13 bases left in between. The CDR3 totals 13 residues. The DNA for the CDR3 is TGCAGCGTTAGGACAGAGGAAACCTACGAGCAGTACTTC. This encodes CSVRTEETYEQYF.

A few counts support this clonotype. J is TRBJ1-5 and V is TRBV19; D is ambiguous. Per germline, CDR1 LNHDA and CDR2 SQIVND (reference sequence). V lost 5 bases and J lost 0, with 17 bases in between. This CDR3 spans 17 amino acids. In DNA form, the CDR3 reads TGTGCCAGTAGTCCGCCGAGTTTGCGTTATAGCAATCAGCCCCAGCATTTT. Translated: CASSPPSLRYSNQPQHF. Complete variable domain (other parts from reference TRBV19 and TRBJ1-5): DGGITQSPKYLFRKEGQNVTLSCEQNLNHDAMYWYRQDPGQGLRLIYYSQIVNDFQKGDIAEGYSVSREKKESFPLTVTSAQKNPTAFYLCASSPPSLRYSNQPQHFGDGTRLSIL.

Of note for this clonotype: A much more abundant neighbour one base away suggests this may be a read error. This chain joins TRBV7-2 and TRBJ1-2, with unresolved D. Germline V lookup: CDR1 SGHTA, CDR2 FQGNSA. The CDR3 has 15 residues. For the CDR3, the DNA is TGTGCCAGCAGCTTAAGTAACACCTGGAGCTCTGGCTACATCTTC. Its translation is CASSLSNTWSSGYIF.

To note about this clonotype: A read error may explain this, as a much larger clone is one base away. The J gene is TRBJ2-5, the V gene TRBV7-9, with TRBD1 as a possible D gene (6 bases). Germline assignment: CDR1 SEHNR and CDR2 FQNEAQ (reference sequence). The CDR3 sequence is 14 residues long. The CDR3 DNA sequence: TGTGCCGGCAGCTTATATCACAGGGAAGAGACCCAGTACTTC. Protein: CAGSLYHREETQYF.

The sample holds a few counts of this clonotype. The gene calls are TRBV14 and TRBJ1-2, with 9 bases matching TRBD1. The V gene's germline CDR1 is SGHDN and CDR2 FVKESK. With V trimmed by 5 bases and J by 2 bases, 15 bases remained unmatched. The CDR3 is 18 amino acids. The DNA for the CDR3 is TGTGCCAGCAGCGACGGGACAGGGAGAATCGTTGGGAACTATGGCTACACCTTC. Protein product: CASSDGTGRIVGNYGYTF.

This clonotype was detected ten times or more. The CDR3 is CASSLGADGTGELFF. Here the CDR3 DNA reads TGTGCCAGCAGCTTAGGGGCAGACGGGACCGGGGAGCTGTTTTTT. This sequence joins TRBV7-7 and TRBJ2-2; D unclear. The V gene lost 1 base and the J gene lost 5 bases, with 11 bases spanning the gap. Per the germline V gene, CDR1 is SSHAT and CDR2 is FNYEAQ (reference sequence). This CDR3 has 15 residues. The entire variable domain, with the rest obtained from reference TRBV7-7 and TRBJ2-2, is as follows: GAGVSQSPRYKVTKRGQDVTLRCDPISSHATLYWYQQALGQGPEFLTYFNYEAQPDKSGLPSDRFSAERPEGSISTLTIQRTEQRDSAMYRCASSLGADGTGELFFGEGSRLTVL.

Details on this clonotype: The conserved phenylalanine or tryptophan is not found at the CDR3 terminus, so this likely reflects a read error. The CDR3 loop reads CSATRQGINTEAFL. In DNA form, the CDR3 reads TGCAGTGCTACCCGACAGGGAATAAACACTGAAGCTTTCCTT. This chain uses TRBV20-1 with TRBJ1-1; 7 nucleotides match TRBD1. The CDR3 sequence is 14 residues long. The V gene end was trimmed by 4 bases and the J gene end by 2 bases; junction bases not matched to a gene: 7. Germline CDR1 DFQATT, CDR2 SNEGSKA (reference sequence).

The chain carries TRBV20-1 and TRBJ2-2; 10 positions match TRBD1. Germline trimming cut 0 bases from V and 4 bases from J; bases unmatched to any gene: 5. Germline V gene data show CDR1 as DFQATT and CDR2 as SNEGSKA (reference sequence). This CDR3 contains 16 residues. CDR3 DNA sequence: TGCAGTGCTAGAGATAGGGACAGGGGCAGCACCGGGGAGCTGTTTTTT. The encoded protein is CSARDRDRGSTGELFF.

The rearrangement uses TRBV5-4 and TRBJ1-2; a weak D match, TRBD1 (6 bases). CDR3 length: 15 residues. The germline CDR1 and CDR2 sequences are SGHNT and YYREEE (reference sequence). Trimming left V 0 bases short and J 2 bases short, with 11 bases between. CDR3 amino acids: CASSLASQGNYGYTF. The CDR3 region has the DNA TGTGCCAGCAGCTTGGCGTCGCAGGGGAACTATGGCTACACCTTC.

As to this clonotype: A much larger clone differs from this one at a single base, so this may be a read error. The chain has TRBV20-1 and TRBJ2-7; no definite D call. The CDR3 covers 11 residues. Germline V gene sequence: CDR1 DFQATT, CDR2 SNEGSKA (reference sequence). The CDR3 bases are TGCAGTGCTCCTGGATACTACGGGCAGTACTTC. It yields the protein CSAPGYYGQYF.

CDR3 loop: CASRTTGTDTQYF. CDR3 coding DNA: TGCGCCAGCAGGACTACAGGCACAGATACGCAGTATTTT. The chain links TRBV10-2 to TRBJ2-3, with a possible D match to TRBD2 (5 bases). The CDR3 covers 13 residues. The V end lost 6 bases, the J end lost 1 base, and 8 bases lay between the germline ends. Germline lookup yields CDR1 WSHSY and CDR2 SAAADI.

In its sample, this clonotype was seen many times. This chain connects TRBV20-1 to TRBJ1-5, with D unresolved. The CDR3 loop spans 13 amino acids. The germline CDR1 and CDR2 sequences are DFQATT and SNEGSKA (reference sequence). Trimming pared 4 bases from V and 6 bases from J, leaving 13 bases between. CDR3 coding DNA: TGCAGTGCTAAACCCGAGGGTAGTCAGCCCCAGCATTTT. This encodes CSAKPEGSQPQHF.

This clonotype was seen a few times. The chain couples TRBV20-1 to TRBJ2-5; tentative D call: TRBD2 (6 bases). Germline CDR1 and CDR2: DFQATT and SNEGSKA (reference sequence). V lost 6 bases to trimming and J lost 2 bases, with 19 bases between them. The CDR3 is made up of 15 amino acids. CDR3 residues: CSAARGAGKQETQYF. CDR3 coding DNA: TGCAGTGCCGCCCGCGGGGCGGGGAAACAAGAGACCCAGTACTTC.

This clonotype was seen repeatedly, ten times or more. V and J are TRBV2 and TRBJ1-1; no clear D gene. The CDR3 has 12 amino acids. V was clipped by 1 base and J by 7 bases, with 7 bases between them. Germline CDR1 reads SNHLY; CDR2 reads FYNNEI. The CDR3 region has the DNA TGTGCCAGCAGTGAAGTATACGTTGAAGCTTTCTTT. Amino acid sequence: CASSEVYVEAFF.

Note on this clonotype: One junction end does not reproduce the germline sequence, and a read error may be involved. This chain connects TRBV10-2 to TRBJ2-5; 15 bases match TRBD2. The CDR3 is 17 amino acids. CDR1 WSHSY and CDR2 SAAADI come from the germline V gene. The CDR3: CASSSKGLAGGAETQYF. The DNA of the CDR3 is TGTGCCAGCAGTTCAAAGGGACTAGCGGGGGGCGCGGAGACCCAGTACTTC.

As concerns this clonotype: A read error may account for a junction end that differs from germline. This chain joins TRBV7-3 and TRBJ2-7; 7 bases match TRBD1. Germline V gene sequence: CDR1 SGHTA, CDR2 FQGTGA. The CDR3 extends over 15 amino acids. The CDR3 is CASSQELGGGYEQYF. The DNA for the CDR3 is TGCGCCAGCAGCCAGGAATTAGGGGGCGGTTACGAGCAGTACTTC. Full variable domain (outside the CDR3, taken from reference TRBV7-3 and TRBJ2-7): GAGVSQTPSNKVTEKGKYVELRCDPISGHTALYWYRQSLGQGPEFLIYFQGTGAADDSGLPNDRFFAVRPEGSVSTLKIQRTERGDSAVYLCASSQELGGGYEQYFGPGTRLTVT.

This clonotype was counted ten times or more. The chain has TRBV7-8 and TRBJ2-7; unclear D gene. This CDR3 comprises 13 residues. V gave up 6 bases and J gave up 0 bases, with 9 bases separating them. From germline, CDR1 is SGHVS and CDR2 FQNEAQ. The CDR3 loop is CASSSWSSYEQYF. Written as DNA, the CDR3 is TGTGCCAGCAGTAGTTGGAGCTCCTACGAGCAGTACTTC. Filled out from reference TRBV7-8 and TRBJ2-7, the complete variable domain reads GAGVSQSPRYKVAKRGQDVALRCDPISGHVSLFWYQQALGQGPEFLTYFQNEAQLDKSGLPSDRFFAERPEGSVSTLKIQRTQQEDSAVYLCASSSWSSYEQYFGPGTRLTVT.

The sample holds many counts of this clonotype. The chain couples TRBV5-1 to TRBJ2-7; 7 bases are a match to TRBD1. With 0 bases clipped from V and 2 bases from J, the junction kept 5 bases outside the gene matches. In germline, CDR1 is SGHRS, CDR2 YFSETQ. This CDR3 is built from 15 residues. CDR3 DNA sequence: TGCGCCAGCAGCTTGGGGGTGGGACAGCCCTACGAGCAGTACTTC. It yields the protein CASSLGVGQPYEQYF.

The chain links TRBV10-3 to TRBJ2-5; TRBD2 aligns across 13 bases. The CDR3 consists of 17 residues. Germline CDR1 is ENHRY and CDR2 is SYGVKD. Losses at the gene ends were 5 bases for V and 2 bases for J; bases not matched to a gene: 8. The CDR3 region is CAISIPQGLAGQETQYF. The CDR3, as DNA: TGTGCCATCAGTATTCCACAGGGACTAGCGGGACAAGAGACCCAGTACTTC.

The chain has TRBV5-6 and TRBJ2-7; D not resolved. V lost 1 base and J 5 bases, leaving 16 bases between the germline ends. CDR3 length equals 15 residues. Germline V lookup: CDR1 SGHDT, CDR2 YYEEEE. CDR3 protein: CASSLTAGPFDEQYF. As DNA, the CDR3 is TGTGCCAGCAGCTTGACGGCAGGCCCCTTCGACGAGCAGTACTTC. The whole variable domain, filled in from reference TRBV5-6 and TRBJ2-7, reads DAGVTQSPTHLIKTRGQQVTLRCSPKSGHDTVSWYQQALGQGPQFIFQYYEEEERQRGNFPDRFSGHQFPNYSSELNVNALLLGDSALYLCASSLTAGPFDEQYFGPGTRLTVT.

A few counts support this clonotype. The V and J genes are TRBV7-8 and TRBJ1-5; 9 bases line up with TRBD1. V trimming: 6 bases; J trimming: 5 bases; junction bases outside the gene matches: 5. The CDR3 has 14 amino acids. Germline V gene data show CDR1 as SGHVS and CDR2 as FQNEAQ. In DNA, the CDR3 is TGTGCCAGCAGGTCTGGGACAGGGCATCAGCCCCAGCATTTT. This translates into CASRSGTGHQPQHF.

The chain is built from TRBV10-2 and TRBJ2-7; 8 bases align to TRBD2. Germline CDR1 is WSHSY and CDR2 is SAAADI. This CDR3 is built from 16 residues. Unmatched junction bases numbered 14, after V lost 4 bases and J lost 6 bases. DNA for the CDR3: TGCGCCAGCAGTGCCGGACTAGCCGATGCCTATACCGAGCAGTACTTC. Amino acid sequence: CASSAGLADAYTEQYF.

The CDR3 protein is CASSSVKGGYYGYTF. For the CDR3, the DNA is TGTGCCAGCTCATCAGTCAAGGGCGGATATTATGGCTACACCTTC. This chain uses TRBV18 with TRBJ1-2; D remains unclear. Trimming took 5 bases from V and 5 from J, leaving 18 bases between them. The germline gives CDR1 KGHSH, CDR2 LQKENI. The CDR3 spans 15 residues.

The chain joins TRBV5-8 to TRBJ1-4; 8 bases align to TRBD1. This CDR3 is built from 15 residues. The ends lost 4 bases at V and 7 bases at J; junction bases unmatched: 9. Germline V CDR1 and CDR2: SGHTS, YDEGEE. The CDR3 DNA follows: TGTGCCAGCAGCCCTCGGACAGGGTTGGGTGAAAAACTGTTTTTT. As protein: CASSPRTGLGEKLFF.

This clonotype was found many times. The chain has TRBV20-1 and TRBJ1-2; D is undetermined. This CDR3 comprises 12 residues. The germline gives CDR1 DFQATT, CDR2 SNEGSKA (reference sequence). V lost 6 bases, J lost 6 bases, and 14 bases lay in between. This chain's CDR3 is CSAPPPENGYTF. CDR3 DNA: TGCAGTGCCCCCCCACCCGAAAATGGCTACACCTTC.

This clonotype was found many times. This rearrangement joins TRBV5-1 to TRBJ2-7, with unresolved D. This CDR3 region has 12 residues. Germline V gene sequence: CDR1 SGHRS, CDR2 YFSETQ. The V end was cut by 1 base, the J end by 6 bases, with 8 bases between. DNA of the CDR3: TGCGCCAGCAGCTTGTCCCATGCCGAGCAGTACTTC. It is translated as CASSLSHAEQYF.